The entry below gives a single TCR beta chain sequence along with its context. TCRdb's table, derived via immunoSEQ multiplex PCR, lists solely in-frame clones and lacks some. The sample holds 180,000 or so clones, 86% seen once. This sample stems from a study of cytomegalovirus exposure and HLA in healthy donors. This CDR3 spans 15 amino acids. Trimming pared 3 bases from V and 5 bases from J, leaving 15 bases between. The V gene's germline CDR1 is MDHEN and CDR2 SYDVKM. The clonotype comes from a man aged 25-45 years in good health and CMV-seropositive. What was sequenced was PBMCs. This chain uses TRBV28 with TRBJ2-3; D is perhaps TRBD1 (5 bases). The CDR3 loop reads CASSFQGSQGDTQYF. The CDR3 DNA reads TGTGCCAGCAGTTTTCAGGGAAGCCAAGGAGATACGCAGTATTTT.